This is a list of T cell receptor beta chains from one sample in a study of cytomegalovirus exposure and HLA in healthy donors. The method was immunoSEQ multiplex PCR; TCRdb's version includes in-frame clones alone and lacks a portion of them. The sample includes 35,000 to 50,000 clones. The sample comprised PBMCs. Source of these receptors: a male donor in good health and CMV-seronegative. Both conserved end residues are part of each CDR3. Fields, in order: J gene, D gene, CDR3 length, clone size, V gene, CDR3 DNA, CDR3 protein. A D gene is named only where the DNA matches it firmly. Clone size is not always given. Where it is, it says once, few, many or a class for expanded clones.

>TRBJ2-7|TRBD2|15|.|TRBV4-2
TGTGCCAGCAGGTTAGCGGGAGACGTAAGGTACGAGCAGTACTTC
CASRLAGDVRYEQYF
>TRBJ2-7|.|17|.|TRBV2
TGTGCCAGCAGTGAAAGAGGAGGCGGTGTCTTCTTTCCCGAGCAGTACTTC
CASSERGGGVFFPEQYF
>TRBJ2-1|TRBD2|16|medium-sized|TRBV6-1
TGTGCCAGCAGTGAAGCGTTCGGGGGAGGGCCAGGTGAGCAGTTCTTC
CASSEAFGGGPGEQFF
>TRBJ1-4|TRBD1|15|.|TRBV18
TGTGCCAGCTCACCGGACAGGGCAACTAATGAAAAACTGTTTTTT
CASSPDRATNEKLFF
>TRBJ2-1|.|16|.|TRBV9
TGTGCCAGCCGTAGGGGGGGAGAAGCGGGATTTTGGAAGCAGTTCTTC
CASRRGGEAGFWKQFF
>TRBJ2-7|TRBD1|15|.|TRBV5-1
TGCGCCAGCAGCTTGGATGGGACAGGTCCCTACGAGCAGTACTTC
CASSLDGTGPYEQYF
>TRBJ2-7|TRBD2|15|.|TRBV28
TGTGCCAGCAGGTTGACTAGCGGGCGCTCCTACGAGCAGTACTTC
CASRLTSGRSYEQYF
>TRBJ1-4|.|14|.|TRBV5-1
TGCGCCAGCAGCTTCGGACAGAGTAATGAAAAACTGTTTTTT
CASSFGQSNEKLFF
>TRBJ1-2|TRBD1|14|.|TRBV6-1
TGTGCCAGCACCAAGGACAGGGCTAACTATGGCTACACCTTC
CASTKDRANYGYTF
>TRBJ2-2|.|15|.|TRBV2
TGTGCCAGCAGTGAGGAGCAGGGTTACACCGGGGAGCTGTTTTTT
CASSEEQGYTGELFF
>TRBJ1-4|.|16|.|TRBV4-1
TGCGCCAGCAGCCAAGCCCAAACAGGGCTGGACGAAAAACTGTTTTTT
CASSQAQTGLDEKLFF